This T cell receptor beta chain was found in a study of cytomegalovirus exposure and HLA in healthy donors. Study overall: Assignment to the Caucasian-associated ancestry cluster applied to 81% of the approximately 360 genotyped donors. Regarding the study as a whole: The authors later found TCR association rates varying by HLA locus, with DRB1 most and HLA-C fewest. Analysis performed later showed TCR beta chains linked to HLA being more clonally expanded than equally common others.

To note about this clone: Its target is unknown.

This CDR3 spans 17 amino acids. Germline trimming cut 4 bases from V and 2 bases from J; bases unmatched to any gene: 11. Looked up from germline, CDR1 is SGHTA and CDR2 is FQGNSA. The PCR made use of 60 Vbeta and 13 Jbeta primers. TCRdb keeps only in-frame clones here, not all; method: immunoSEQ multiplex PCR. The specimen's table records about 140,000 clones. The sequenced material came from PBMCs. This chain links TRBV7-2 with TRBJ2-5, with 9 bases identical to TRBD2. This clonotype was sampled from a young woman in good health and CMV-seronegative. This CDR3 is CASSSPRGLANQETQYF. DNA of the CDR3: TGTGCCAGCAGCTCCCCTCGAGGACTAGCGAATCAAGAGACCCAGTACTTC.